Sequencing of this T cell receptor beta chain was carried out in a study of brain T cells in children with intractable seizures. Germline CDR1 reads SEHNR; CDR2 reads FQNEAQ (reference sequence). The trim removed 5 bases at V and 4 bases at J, leaving 11 bases unmatched. The length of the CDR3 is 16 residues. Surgery cases with the highest brain T cell transcript signatures were chosen for sequencing. Pre-surgery treatment included at least one anti-epileptic drug. Sequencing used immunoSEQ multiplex PCR; TCRdb keeps in-frame clones, though not all of them. Of roughly 69,000 clones listed, roughly 95% are singletons. Study findings and constraints: HCMV serostatus was not known, and viral specificity came from CDR3 similarity only. Clones missing pre-surgery may reflect undersampling of that blood sample.

Concerning this clone itself: Its antigen is not known.

The input for sequencing was peripheral blood, taken at surgery. The chain has TRBV7-9 and TRBJ2-3; 8 bases agree with TRBD2. The TCR was taken from a boy in the first two years of life with focal cortical dysplasia and intractable seizures. The CDR3 is CASSHTIAGWADTQYF. CDR3 coding DNA: TGTGCCAGCAGCCACACGATAGCGGGGTGGGCAGATACGCAGTATTTT.